The clone carrying this TCR beta chain was counted a single time. The antigen remains undetermined. This entry comes from a study of cytomegalovirus exposure and HLA in healthy donors. Study results and limitations: TCR beta sequences reportedly predicted the HLA-A and HLA-B alleles of most subjects accurately. Presence/absence analyses treated sequencing depth as roughly uniform across donors.

There are 14 residues in the CDR3. Germline V gene sequence: CDR1 SQVTM, CDR2 ANQGSEA. V lost 6 bases, J lost 5 bases, and 17 bases lay in between. It was with 60 Vbeta and 13 Jbeta primers that the PCR ran. The assay was immunoSEQ multiplex PCR, and TCRdb's table has in-frame clones only and misses some. This table has around 130,000 clones, over 70% appearing once. This clonotype originated in a middle-aged woman in good health and CMV-seropositive. Source material: PBMCs. The chain joins TRBV29-1 to TRBJ2-1, with D maybe TRBD2 (5 bases). This CDR3 is CSVPPRPGNNEQFF. CDR3 nucleotides: TGCAGCGTGCCCCCCAGGCCGGGAAACAATGAGCAGTTCTTC.